Each of the 21 T cell receptor beta chains below was sequenced from the same sample in a study of T cell responses to AZD1222 COVID-19 vaccine. The method was immunoSEQ multiplex PCR; TCRdb's version includes in-frame clones alone and lacks a portion of them. The sample includes 85,000 to 90,000 clones, about 89% seen only once; the top ten take 5%. Material: peripheral blood, obtained 28 days after the second AZD1222 dose. Receptors were obtained from an adult who received the AZD1222 COVID-19 vaccine.

This rearrangement joins TRBV5-8 to TRBJ2-3; the D is unclear. Germline V gene sequence: CDR1 SGHTS, CDR2 YDEGEE. The CDR3 runs to 14 residues. With 4 bases removed from V and 3 bases from J, the gap between germline ends came to 12 bases. CDR3 sequence (DNA): TGTGCCAGCAGCCCGAATTTTGGGACAGATACGCAGTATTTT. Translation gives CASSPNFGTDTQYF.

V is TRBV4-2 and J is TRBJ1-4; the D gene is possibly TRBD1 (5 bases). This CDR3 is built from 15 residues. Germline V gene lookup returns CDR1 LGHNA and CDR2 YNFKEQ. Trimming took off 0 bases at V and 8 bases at J, with 13 bases between the two ends. The CDR3 region is CASSQDRERQEKLFF. The CDR3 DNA reads as TGTGCCAGCAGCCAAGATCGGGAGAGACAGGAAAAACTGTTTTTT.

The chain links TRBV2 to TRBJ2-7; D possibly corresponds to TRBD1 (5 bases). V was shortened by 6 bases and J by 8 bases, with 11 bases between the two germline ends. Per the germline V gene, CDR1 is SNHLY and CDR2 is FYNNEI. The CDR3 is 11 residues long. This CDR3 reads CASRDRGKQYF. Written as DNA, the CDR3 is TGTGCCAGCAGGGATAGGGGAAAGCAGTACTTC.

The chain carries TRBV5-1 and TRBJ1-3; TRBD1 matches 11 bases. The V gene end was trimmed by 3 bases and the J gene end by 3 bases; junction bases not matched to a gene: 8. Germline CDR1 reads SGHRS; CDR2 reads YFSETQ. This CDR3 is built from 17 residues. The CDR3 bases are TGCGCCAGCAGCTCCCAAGGACAGGGGGCCTTTGGAAACACCATATATTTT. As protein: CASSSQGQGAFGNTIYF.

The V and J genes are TRBV12-3 or TRBV12-4 and TRBJ2-2; D is unresolved. V was pared by 6 bases and J by 0 bases, with 5 bases between. The CDR3 is 13 amino acids. The CDR3 sequence: CASRQTNTGELFF. For the CDR3, the DNA is TGTGCCAGCAGGCAGACGAACACCGGGGAGCTGTTTTTT.

The CDR3 reads CASSLGGRGQYF. The CDR3 DNA is TGTGCCAGCAGCTTAGGAGGGCGGGGGCAGTACTTC. The V and J genes are TRBV11-2 and TRBJ2-7; the D gene is possibly TRBD2 (6 bases). The germline V gene has CDR1 SGHAT and CDR2 FQNNGV. The V and J ends lost 1 base and 9 bases respectively, with 10 bases between them. CDR3 length: 12 amino acids.

The genes are TRBV5-1 and TRBJ2-5; 9 positions match TRBD2. Germline CDR1 reads SGHRS; CDR2 reads YFSETQ. V was clipped by 3 bases and J by 2 bases; unmatched bases: 2. The CDR3 runs 14 residues. In DNA form, the CDR3 reads TGCGCCAGCAGCTATCTAGCGGGGCAAGAGACCCAGTACTTC. This codes for CASSYLAGQETQYF.

The J gene is TRBJ2-6, the V gene TRBV9; D possibly corresponds to TRBD2 (6 bases). The germline V and J ends were trimmed by 6 bases and 0 bases, with 13 bases remaining between them. This CDR3 has 16 amino acids. CDR1 is SGDLS and CDR2 is YYNGEE in the germline V gene. The CDR3 loop is CASTSGGSSGANVLTF. CDR3 in DNA: TGTGCCAGCACCTCCGGAGGGTCCTCTGGGGCCAACGTCCTGACTTTC.

V is TRBV20-1 and J is TRBJ2-3, with D unclear. V lost 4 bases and J lost 4, with 6 bases in between. The V gene's germline CDR1 is DFQATT and CDR2 SNEGSKA (reference sequence). This CDR3 contains 11 residues. CDR3 coding DNA: TGCAGTGCTATAAGCGCAGATACGCAGTATTTT. The encoded protein is CSAISADTQYF.

In regard to this clone: An end of the junction does not agree with germline; a read error may underlie this. V and J are TRBV4-2 and TRBJ1-3, with 8 bases aligning to TRBD1. Germline CDR1 is LGHNA and CDR2 is YNFKEQ. There are 15 residues in the CDR3. CDR3 loop: CASSPTTGAGNTTYF. For the CDR3, the DNA is TGTGCCAGCAGCCCAACGACAGGGGCCGGAAACACCACATATTTT.

V gene TRBV18 combines with J gene TRBJ1-1; no firm D call. This CDR3 has 11 amino acids. The V end lost 1 base, the J end lost 6 bases, and 3 bases lay between the germline ends. Per the germline V gene, CDR1 is KGHSH and CDR2 is LQKENI. The CDR3 DNA sequence: TGTGCCAGCTCACCACTCCCTGAAGCTTTCTTT. This sequence encodes CASSPLPEAFF.

The chain uses TRBV7-3 and TRBJ2-3; 8 nucleotides agree with TRBD2. After removal of 5 bases from V and 5 bases from J, the junction contained 12 bases not matched to a gene. CDR3 length: 16 residues. Germline CDR1 reads SGHTA; CDR2 reads FQGTGA. As DNA, the CDR3 is TGTGCCAGCAGCCGGGCGGGGGGATACCTAGGAGATACGCAGTATTTT. Translation: CASSRAGGYLGDTQYF.

The chain links TRBV27 to TRBJ1-2; possibly TRBD1 for D (6 bases). Germline loops: CDR1 MNHEY, CDR2 SMNVEV (reference sequence). V dropped 5 bases and J dropped 2 bases, with 15 bases sitting between them. The CDR3 is 15 residues long. This chain's CDR3 is CASSLMGGANYGYTF. The CDR3 DNA reads TGTGCCAGCAGTCTGATGGGGGGGGCGAACTATGGCTACACCTTC.

The chain employs TRBV10-3 and TRBJ1-2, with D possibly TRBD1 on 5 matching bases. Trimming removed 0 bases from V and 1 base from J, with 12 bases in between. Per the germline V gene, CDR1 is ENHRY and CDR2 is SYGVKD. CDR3 length equals 16 residues. CDR3 DNA sequence: TGTGCCATCAGTGAGTCATCAGGGATTGATAACTATGGCTACACCTTC. It specifies CAISESSGIDNYGYTF.

The rearrangement joins TRBV19 to TRBJ1-2; D perhaps matches TRBD1 (5 bases). V was pared by 5 bases and J by 2 bases, with 12 bases between. The CDR3 runs to 14 residues. The germline CDR1 and CDR2 sequences are LNHDA and SQIVND (reference sequence). The CDR3 loop reads CASSSTASNYGYTF. Here the CDR3 DNA reads TGTGCCAGTAGTTCGACAGCGTCAAACTATGGCTACACCTTC.

This chain uses TRBV10-1 with TRBJ2-1, with 13 bases matching TRBD2. This CDR3 contains 16 residues. J was trimmed by 4 bases and V by 6 bases; bases with no gene match: 6. Germline values: CDR1 WNHNN, CDR2 SYGVQD (reference sequence). The CDR3: CASSRLAGGSYNEQFF. Here the CDR3 DNA reads TGCGCCAGCAGCAGACTAGCGGGGGGTTCTTACAATGAGCAGTTCTTC.

The gene calls are TRBV3-1 (or the pseudogene TRBV3-2) and TRBJ1-2; 7 bases are shared with TRBD1. The germline CDR1 and CDR2 sequences are LGHDT and YNNKEL (reference sequence). This CDR3 comprises 14 residues. Trimming at V came to 6 bases and at J to 7 bases, leaving 11 bases not matched to a gene. CDR3 nucleotides: TGTGCCAGCAGGCAAACCGGGACAGTCTTTGGCTACACCTTC. As protein: CASRQTGTVFGYTF.

The V and J genes are TRBV29-1 and TRBJ2-7; weak D call: TRBD1 (7 bases). Trimming took 7 bases from V and 0 from J, leaving 16 bases between them. The CDR3 totals 14 residues. Germline V gene data show CDR1 as SQVTM and CDR2 as ANQGSEA. The CDR3 DNA is TGCAGCGCATTCCAGGGGGGAAGCTCCTACGAGCAGTACTTC. Amino acids: CSAFQGGSSYEQYF.

This clone came up a few times. The rearrangement uses TRBV19 and TRBJ1-1; D perhaps matches TRBD1 (6 bases). The CDR3 totals 12 residues. Per the germline V gene, CDR1 is LNHDA and CDR2 is SQIVND (reference sequence). V lost 2 bases and J 10 bases, leaving 11 bases between the germline ends. CDR3 DNA sequence: TGTGCCAGTAGTATAAGGCAGGGGATAGCTTTCTTT. Its translation: CASSIRQGIAFF.

This chain joins TRBV11-3 and TRBJ2-5; D might be TRBD1 (6 bases). This CDR3 comprises 12 residues. In germline, CDR1 is SGHNT, CDR2 YENEEA. V was clipped by 8 bases and J by 4 bases, with 11 bases between them. The CDR3 nucleotides read TGTGCCAGCTACAGGGTTGGAGAGACCCAGTACTTC. Its protein product is CASYRVGETQYF.

The V and J genes are TRBV9 and TRBJ1-2; D is uncertain. V was cut by 3 bases and J by 5 bases, with 14 bases left in between. The germline CDR1 and CDR2 sequences are SGDLS and YYNGEE. The CDR3 is 14 amino acids. This CDR3 is CASSATGKGYGYTF. CDR3 nucleotides: TGTGCCAGCAGCGCCACTGGGAAGGGTTATGGCTACACCTTC.